Below, one T cell receptor (beta chain) is given with its context. What it binds is unknown. The source of the sample is a study of PD-1 blockade in classical Hodgkin lymphoma. Findings of the study overall: A significant rise in TCR diversity by C4D1 was seen for CD4+ but not CD8+ cells.

Profiled with immunoSEQ multiplex PCR; TCRdb holds only in-frame clones, not every one. There are almost 85,000 clones in the sample; around 90% occur only once, and roughly 21% lies in the top ten. Trimming took off 10 bases at V and 11 bases at J, with 18 bases between the two ends. CDR3 length equals 11 residues. The germline V gene has CDR1 SGHNT and CDR2 YYREEE (reference sequence). Every one of the patients relapsed after autologous stem cell transplantation (brentuximab vedotin exposure was variable). This chain links TRBV5-4 with TRBJ1-1, with D possibly being TRBD1 (6 bases). Sequencing was performed on peripheral blood mononuclear cells (PBMCs), taken at baseline. This sequence originates from a human donor with classical Hodgkin lymphoma. The CDR3 sequence is CAFLLTGKAFF. The DNA of the CDR3 is TGTGCCTTTCTCCTAACAGGGAAGGCTTTCTTT.